This T cell receptor beta chain was sequenced during a study of shared clonotypes between healthy human individuals (dated by TCRdb to the early 2020s). Study-level background: Two women and a few men aged 18 to 49 years were included in the cohort. To estimate repertoire size and how much clonotype sharing occurs between individuals, the study deeply sequenced the blood TCR repertoires of several healthy adults. To increase sequencing depth and limit assay-specific biases, different laboratories used diverse techniques to prepare libraries and sequence TCR repertoires. Leukapheresis yielded between about 0.9 and 10 billion PBMCs per donor.

Paper-wide results and their limitations: Based on pairwise subsampling, the degree of clonotype sharing among donors was expected to be affected by sequencing depth. Only blood was sampled, and tissue TCR repertoires likely differ from those in blood. Because the study included a small number of donors, the genetic and exposure-history diversity represented was limited.

Using the deep immunoSEQ assay, multiplex PCR amplified TCR CDR3 regions from genomic DNA. Extracted genomic DNA from each cell subset was distributed evenly across all wells of several immunoSEQ 96-well plates, and each plate was treated as a replicate. For unsorted PBMC, around 0.3 ug genomic DNA, equal to 25,000 to 35,000 T cell genomes, was loaded into each replicate PCR. Ten immunoSEQ deep assay plates were used to sequence unsorted PBMC genomic DNA. Purified libraries were quantified with a Qubit 3.0 fluorometer, sized on a Bioanalyzer 2100, and re-quantified with the KAPA Library Quantification kit. Each immunoSEQ 96-well plate was sequenced on its own single-read 150-cycle Illumina NextSeq 550 flow cell. As for the authors' bioinformatics: The immunoSEQ output contained only junctional sequences without quality scores, so filtering could not match that applied to full-length reads. Sequences were annotated with PyIR, a Python wrapper for IgBLAST v1.9, using IMGT germline references to assign V/J genes and CDR3. Any read was removed if the V/J assignment was weak (E-value above 1e-6), the CDR3 was missing, or the read contained stop codons, out-of-frame junctions, or ambiguous translated residues. V3J clonotypes were defined by identical inferred V gene, J gene, and CDR3 amino acid sequence. The percentage overlap between two repertoires was calculated by dividing the number of shared unique clonotypes by the size of the smaller repertoire. Richness of each repertoire was evaluated using RTK rarefaction, the Chao1 estimator, and Recon v2.1 estimates of unobserved clonotypes. This is the immuneACCESS table as TCRdb keeps it, with only in-frame sequences that have V and J called. A part of the clones is gone; compared with another copy, unresolved V genes explain less than half, and the rest is unexplained. V, J and clone size are taken as reported in that table, and D and trimming were inferred from the DNA itself. The sample table shows some 480,000 clones, and roughly 85% are seen once. Of the sample, 9.5% to 15% is held by the ten largest clones.

From its cysteine to its phenylalanine, the CDR3 spans 12 amino acids. The CDR3 DNA has 36 bases and is translated from base 1. Between the V and J ends, shortened by 9 bases and 3 bases respectively, the junction contains 11 bases. The germline V gene specifies MNHNS as CDR1 and SASEGT as CDR2. The donors were healthy, HIV-negative adults with no recently reported acute infections or vaccinations. Only Caucasian adults living in Nashville, Tennessee, USA were represented among the donors. In the unsorted samples, approximately 82 million PBMCs were counted, and genomic DNA was extracted using the QIAamp DNA Blood Mini kit. After blood collection by leukapheresis, PBMCs were isolated using Ficoll-Histopaque density gradient centrifugation and then cryopreserved in the vapor phase of liquid nitrogen. This clone occurred once. It lacks a known antigen. Base qualities are missing; no much larger clone stands one base away.

The receptor's source is a woman between 40 and 55 years old in good health. Some clones in this sample may be carry-over from other donors' samples. Sequenced material: PBMCs. The chain is encoded by TRBV6-1 joined to TRBJ1-2; no D gene can be assigned with confidence. The sequenced DNA: TGTGCCAGTCGACGGGTAGACTATGGCTACACCTTC. This codes for CASRRVDYGYTF.